These 8 T cell receptor beta chains were all obtained from the same sample, sequenced in a study of T-cell reconstitution after alpha-beta-depleted transplantation in children. TCRbeta library preparation incorporated unique molecular identifiers. TCRdb analysed the PCR reads with MiXCR anew, one entry per CDR3 protein. Here the sample spans approximately 980,000 distinct CDR3 sequences, less than 30% being singletons. This material consisted of PBMCs, mostly from graft donor cells, taken 360 days after TCRalphabeta/CD19-depleted stem cell transplant. The receptors here all came from a boy less than two years old who had a stem cell transplant for SCID, so the T cells may come from the graft donor.

This clonotype was detected only a few times. The chain combines TRBV6-9 with TRBJ2-3; D call uncertain. Trimming took off 1 base at V and 5 bases at J, with 7 bases between the two ends. The germline gives CDR1 MNHGY, CDR2 SVAAGI. There are 13 residues in the CDR3. CDR3: CASSYCKEDTQYF. Here the CDR3 DNA reads TGTGCCAGCAGTTATTGTAAGGAAGATACGCAGTATTTT.

The genes are TRBV11-1 and TRBJ1-1; weak D call: TRBD1 (5 bases). This CDR3 region has 16 residues. The germline V gene encodes CDR1 SGHAT and CDR2 FQDESV (reference sequence). V gave up 5 bases and J gave up 0 bases, with 16 bases separating them. CDR3 sequence reads: CASSRPRGGVNTEAFF. Written as DNA, the CDR3 is TGTGCCAGCAGCCGACCCCGGGGGGGAGTGAACACTGAAGCTTTCTTT. The full variable domain, its missing parts supplied by reference TRBV11-1 and TRBJ1-1, is EAEVAQSPRYKITEKSQAVAFWCDPISGHATLYWYRQILGQGPELLVQFQDESVVDDSQLPKDRFSAERLKGVDSTLKIQPAELGDSAMYLCASSRPRGGVNTEAFFGQGTRLTVV.

V and J are TRBV20-1 and TRBJ2-3; TRBD2 matches 7 bases. The CDR3 length is 14 residues. The germline V gene encodes CDR1 DFQATT and CDR2 SNEGSKA (reference sequence). The V segment lost 4 bases and the J segment 1 base; nucleotides outside the gene matches: 5. DNA of the CDR3: TGCAGTGCTATAGGAAGCGGGGGCACAGATACGCAGTATTTT. Translated, it gives CSAIGSGGTDTQYF.

The chain recombines TRBV20-1 with TRBJ2-1; TRBD2 aligns across 9 bases. V trimming: 1 base; J trimming: 6 bases; junction bases outside the gene matches: 4. In germline, CDR1 is DFQATT, CDR2 SNEGSKA (reference sequence). The CDR3 is 14 residues long. The CDR3 spells CSARVAGVFNEQFF. The DNA of the CDR3 is TGCAGTGCTAGAGTAGCGGGGGTTTTCAATGAGCAGTTCTTC.

This sequence joins TRBV6-5 and TRBJ2-1; perhaps D is TRBD1 or TRBD2 (5 bases each). CDR1 is MNHEY and CDR2 is SVGAGI in the germline V gene. Trimming removed 2 bases at V and 7 bases at J, with 15 bases between. The CDR3 spans 15 residues. CDR3 nucleotides: TGTGCCAGCAGTTACGCCCCGGGACCCCAGAATGAGCAGTTCTTC. Translation: CASSYAPGPQNEQFF.

V is TRBV7-3 and J is TRBJ2-7; no clear D. Germline V CDR1 and CDR2: SGHTA, FQGTGA. This CDR3 spans 13 amino acids. Trimming took off 2 bases at V and 5 bases at J, with 10 bases between the two ends. The DNA of the CDR3 is TGTGCCAGCAGCTTATATTCCCTCGACGAGCAGTACTTC. It yields the protein CASSLYSLDEQYF.

V usage is TRBV11-2 and J usage is TRBJ1-5, with TRBD1 identical over 10 bases. With V trimmed by 5 bases and J by 0 bases, 10 bases remained unmatched. The CDR3 has 18 amino acids. In germline, CDR1 is SGHAT, CDR2 FQNNGV. This chain's CDR3 is CASSPRTGGDYSNQPQHF. Here the CDR3 DNA reads TGTGCCAGCAGCCCAAGGACAGGGGGTGATTATAGCAATCAGCCCCAGCATTTT.

This clonotype has more than one count but fewer than ten. The rearrangement uses TRBV7-9 and TRBJ1-1, with D possibly matching TRBD1 (6 bases). Trimming stripped 0 bases from V and 1 base from J, with 15 bases between. This CDR3 contains 17 residues. Germline V CDR1 and CDR2: SEHNR, FQNEAQ (reference sequence). The CDR3 DNA sequence: TGTGCCAGCAGCTTAGCCGGGGAGGGGACACAGAACACTGAAGCTTTCTTT. Translated: CASSLAGEGTQNTEAFF.